The source of this TCR beta chain is a study of cytomegalovirus exposure and HLA in healthy donors. Study information: An early data release held approximately 80 million unique TCRs from HLA-typed donors. Clustering assigned about four fifths of the approximately 400 genotyped donors to the Caucasian-associated ancestry cluster.

Study results and limitations: The listing of roughly 160 TCR beta chains classed them as cytomegalovirus-associated.

Primers included in the PCR were 60 Vbeta and 13 Jbeta primers. The data were produced by immunoSEQ multiplex PCR, yet TCRdb's version contains in-frame clones alone and is incomplete. The sample has approximately 140,000 clones, around 77% seen once. Nominally healthy donors were sampled, though unrecorded immune exposures were likely. Germline V lookup: CDR1 MDHEN, CDR2 SYDVKM. CDR3 length: 18 residues. The V and J ends lost 6 bases and 2 bases, in that order; junction bases with no gene match: 16. In the case of this clone: Its antigen remains unknown.

The specimen sequenced was PBMCs. This sequence joins TRBV28 and TRBJ2-7, with 10 bases lining up with TRBD2. The TCR sequence derives from a woman aged 45-65 years in good health and CMV-seronegative. CDR3 amino acids: CASSRLGRTSGVTYEQYF. CDR3 nucleotide sequence: TGTGCCAGCAGCCGTTTAGGGAGAACTAGCGGGGTTACCTACGAGCAGTACTTC.